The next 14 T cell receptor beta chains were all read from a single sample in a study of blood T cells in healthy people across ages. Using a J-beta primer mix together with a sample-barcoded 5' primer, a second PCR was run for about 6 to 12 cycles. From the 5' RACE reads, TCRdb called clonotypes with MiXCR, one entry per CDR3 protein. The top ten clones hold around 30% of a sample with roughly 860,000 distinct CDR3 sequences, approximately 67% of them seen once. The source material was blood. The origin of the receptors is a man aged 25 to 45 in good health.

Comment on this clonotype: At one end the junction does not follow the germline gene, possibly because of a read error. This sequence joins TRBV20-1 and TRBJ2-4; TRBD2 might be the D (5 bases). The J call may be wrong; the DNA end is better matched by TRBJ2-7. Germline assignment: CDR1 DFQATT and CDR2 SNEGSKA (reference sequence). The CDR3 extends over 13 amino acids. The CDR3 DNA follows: TGCAGCGCTAGACCCGGGATTCTCTACGAGCAGTACTTC. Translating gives CSARPGILYEQYF.

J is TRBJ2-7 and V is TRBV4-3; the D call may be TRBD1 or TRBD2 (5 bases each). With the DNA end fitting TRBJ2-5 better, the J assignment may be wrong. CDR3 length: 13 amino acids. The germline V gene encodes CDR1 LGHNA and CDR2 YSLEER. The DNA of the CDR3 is TGCGCCAGCAGCCTGCAATGGGGGGAGACCCAGTACTTC. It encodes CASSLQWGETQYF.

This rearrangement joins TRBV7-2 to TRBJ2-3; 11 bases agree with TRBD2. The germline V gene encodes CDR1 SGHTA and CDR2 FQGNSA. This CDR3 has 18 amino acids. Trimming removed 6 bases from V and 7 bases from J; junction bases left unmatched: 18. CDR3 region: CASSQISGGAPRLHTQYF. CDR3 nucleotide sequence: TGTGCCAGCAGTCAAATTAGCGGGGGGGCACCCCGGTTGCATACGCAGTATTTT.

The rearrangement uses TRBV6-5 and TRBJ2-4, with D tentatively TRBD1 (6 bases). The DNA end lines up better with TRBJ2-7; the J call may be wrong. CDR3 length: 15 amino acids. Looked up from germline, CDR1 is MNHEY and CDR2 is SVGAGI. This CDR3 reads CASSYGQPSNYEQYF. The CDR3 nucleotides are TGTGCCAGCAGTTATGGACAGCCTAGCAACTACGAGCAGTACTTC.

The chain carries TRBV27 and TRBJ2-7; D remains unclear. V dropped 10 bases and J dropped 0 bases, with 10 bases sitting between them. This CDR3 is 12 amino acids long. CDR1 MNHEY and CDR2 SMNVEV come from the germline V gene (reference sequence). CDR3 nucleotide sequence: TGTGCCACCTACAGTGTCTCCTACGAGCAGTACTTC. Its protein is CATYSVSYEQYF.

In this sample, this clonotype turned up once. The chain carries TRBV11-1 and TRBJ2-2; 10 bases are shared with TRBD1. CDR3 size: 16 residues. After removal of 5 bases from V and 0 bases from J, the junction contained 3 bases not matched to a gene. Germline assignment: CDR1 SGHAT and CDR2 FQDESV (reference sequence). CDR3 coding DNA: TGTGCCAGCAGCAAGGACAGGGGGTCGAACACCGGGGAGCTGTTTTTT. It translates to CASSKDRGSNTGELFF. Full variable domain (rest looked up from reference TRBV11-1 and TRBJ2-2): EAEVAQSPRYKITEKSQAVAFWCDPISGHATLYWYRQILGQGPELLVQFQDESVVDDSQLPKDRFSAERLKGVDSTLKIQPAELGDSAMYLCASSKDRGSNTGELFFGEGSRLTVL.

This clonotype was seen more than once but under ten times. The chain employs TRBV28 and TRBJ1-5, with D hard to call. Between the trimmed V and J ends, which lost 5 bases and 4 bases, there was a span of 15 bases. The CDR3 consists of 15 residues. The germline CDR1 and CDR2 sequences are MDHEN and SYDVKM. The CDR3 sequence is CASSLGLQENQPQHF. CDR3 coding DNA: TGTGCCAGCAGTCTGGGCCTCCAAGAAAATCAGCCCCAGCATTTT.

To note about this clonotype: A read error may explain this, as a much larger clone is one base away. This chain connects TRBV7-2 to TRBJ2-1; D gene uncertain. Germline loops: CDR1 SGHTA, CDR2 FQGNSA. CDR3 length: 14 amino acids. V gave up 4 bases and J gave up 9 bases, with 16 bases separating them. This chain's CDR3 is CASSSALGLSEQFF. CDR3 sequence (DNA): TGTGCCAGCAGCTCAGCGCTCGGCTTAAGTGAGCAGTTCTTC.

The chain's CDR3 is CASRGGMGNEQFF. Here the CDR3 DNA reads TGTGCCAGCAGGGGGGGGATGGGCAATGAGCAGTTCTTC. The chain carries TRBV6-5 and TRBJ2-1; 7 bases match TRBD2. The CDR3 totals 13 residues. J was trimmed by 6 bases and V by 6 bases; bases with no gene match: 5. Per the germline V gene, CDR1 is MNHEY and CDR2 is SVGAGI.

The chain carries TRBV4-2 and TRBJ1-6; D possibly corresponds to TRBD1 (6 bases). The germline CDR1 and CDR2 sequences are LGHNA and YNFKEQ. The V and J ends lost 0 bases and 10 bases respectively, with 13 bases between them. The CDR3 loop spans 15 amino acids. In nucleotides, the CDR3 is TGTGCCAGCAGCCAAGACGGTGACAGGAGATCACCCCTCCACTTT. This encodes CASSQDGDRRSPLHF.

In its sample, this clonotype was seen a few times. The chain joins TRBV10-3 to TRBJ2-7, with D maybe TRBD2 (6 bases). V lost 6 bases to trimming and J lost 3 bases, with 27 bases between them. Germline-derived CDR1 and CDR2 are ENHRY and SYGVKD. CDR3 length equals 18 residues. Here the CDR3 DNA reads TGTGCCATCAGCCTCCCCCCCCGGGGACTTGGTGCGCACTACGAGCAGTACTTC. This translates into CAISLPPRGLGAHYEQYF.

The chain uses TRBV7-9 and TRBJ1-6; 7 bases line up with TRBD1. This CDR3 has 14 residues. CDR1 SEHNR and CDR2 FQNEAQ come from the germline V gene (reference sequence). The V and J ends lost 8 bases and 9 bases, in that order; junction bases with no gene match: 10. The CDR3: CASARDRAGSPLHF. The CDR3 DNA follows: TGTGCCAGCGCCCGCGACAGGGCAGGTTCACCCCTCCACTTT.

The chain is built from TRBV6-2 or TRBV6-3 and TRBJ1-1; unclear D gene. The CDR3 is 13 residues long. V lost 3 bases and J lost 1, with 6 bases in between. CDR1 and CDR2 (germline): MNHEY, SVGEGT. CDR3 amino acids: CASSYEGNTEAFF. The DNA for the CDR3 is TGTGCCAGCAGTTATGAGGGGAACACTGAAGCTTTCTTT.

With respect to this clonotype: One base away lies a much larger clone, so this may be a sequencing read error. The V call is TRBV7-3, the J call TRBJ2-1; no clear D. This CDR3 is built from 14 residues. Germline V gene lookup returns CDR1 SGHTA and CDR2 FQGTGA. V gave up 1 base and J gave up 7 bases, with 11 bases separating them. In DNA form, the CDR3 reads TGTGCCAGCAGCTTAAACGCAGGCATAAATGAGCAGTTCTTC. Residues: CASSLNAGINEQFF.